One sample yielded the 7 T cell receptor beta chains listed below, sequenced in a study of cytomegalovirus exposure and HLA in healthy donors. Primers for the PCR totalled 60 Vbeta and 13 Jbeta. Repertoires were generated with immunoSEQ multiplex PCR, while TCRdb's copy carries only in-frame clones and drops some. Its table lists around 140,000 clones. What was sequenced was PBMCs. The receptor set was obtained from a woman in her fifties or sixties in good health and CMV-seronegative.

The rearrangement uses TRBV7-2 and TRBJ2-2; no reliable D call. This CDR3 is 14 amino acids long. CDR1 and CDR2 from the germline V gene are SGHTA and FQGNSA. Trimming pared 1 base from V and 3 bases from J, leaving 6 bases between. CDR3 bases: TGTGCCAGCAGCTTAGTATCTCACACCGGGGAGCTGTTTTTT. Its protein is CASSLVSHTGELFF.

The CDR3 bases are TGTGCCAGCAGTGTTACCCAAAGCGGCTCCTACGAGCAGTACTTC. Protein product: CASSVTQSGSYEQYF. V and J are TRBV6-1 and TRBJ2-7, with TRBD2 as a possible D gene (5 bases). Per germline, CDR1 MNHNS and CDR2 SASEGT. V was cut by 4 bases and J by 0 bases, with 13 bases left in between. The CDR3 runs 15 residues.

The chain combines TRBV7-9 with TRBJ2-7, with a weak D call TRBD2 (6 bases). The CDR3 spans 17 residues. Germline CDR1 reads SEHNR; CDR2 reads FQNEAQ (reference sequence). Trimming removed 1 base at V and 0 bases at J, with 16 bases between. In DNA form, the CDR3 reads TGTGCCAGCAGCTTAGGGCTTCGGGGGACCAGCTCCTACGAGCAGTACTTC. This sequence encodes CASSLGLRGTSSYEQYF.

The chain couples TRBV7-9 to TRBJ2-5; 11 bases are a match to TRBD1. V shed 5 bases and J 5 bases; nucleotides not matched to a gene: 13. Germline V lookup: CDR1 SEHNR, CDR2 FQNEAQ (reference sequence). This CDR3 has 17 amino acids. CDR3 DNA sequence: TGTGCCAGCAGCCCCGGCGGGACAGGGGGACCGAGGGAGACCCAGTACTTC. This translates into CASSPGGTGGPRETQYF.

This chain uses TRBV18 with TRBJ1-2; tentative D call: TRBD1 (5 bases). V lost 6 bases, J lost 14 bases, and 19 bases lay in between. Per the germline V gene, CDR1 is KGHSH and CDR2 is LQKENI. This CDR3 spans 12 amino acids. The CDR3 DNA follows: TGTGCCAGCTCTCCCGGGACGGAGGGCGCGACCTTC. Translated, it gives CASSPGTEGATF.

The chain joins TRBV30 to TRBJ2-7, with D unclear. Per germline, CDR1 GTSNPN and CDR2 SVGIG (reference sequence). The CDR3 has 15 amino acids. V lost 2 bases and J 2 bases, leaving 16 bases between the germline ends. CDR3 region: CAWSKNWASAYEQYF. The CDR3 nucleotides read TGTGCCTGGAGTAAAAATTGGGCTTCGGCCTACGAGCAGTACTTC.

The chain combines TRBV9 with TRBJ2-3, with TRBD2 matching over 7 bases. Trimming at V came to 2 bases and at J to 4 bases, leaving 1 base not matched to a gene. Germline-derived CDR1 and CDR2 are SGDLS and YYNGEE. CDR3 length equals 13 residues. The CDR3 DNA reads as TGTGCCAGCAGCGTGGGGGGGGCAGATACGCAGTATTTT. It yields the protein CASSVGGADTQYF.